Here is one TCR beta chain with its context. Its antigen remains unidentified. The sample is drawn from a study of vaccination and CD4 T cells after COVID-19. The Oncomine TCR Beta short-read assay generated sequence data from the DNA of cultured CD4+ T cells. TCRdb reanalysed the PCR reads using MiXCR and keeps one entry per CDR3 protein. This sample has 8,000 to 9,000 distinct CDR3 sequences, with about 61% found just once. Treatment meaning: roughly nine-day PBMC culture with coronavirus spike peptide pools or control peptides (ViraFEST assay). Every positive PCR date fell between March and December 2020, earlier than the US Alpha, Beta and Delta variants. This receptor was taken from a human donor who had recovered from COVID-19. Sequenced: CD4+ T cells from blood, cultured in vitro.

CDR3 in DNA: TGCAGTGCTAGAGATCCTAGCGGGCTCGGGGCGCAGTATTTT. It yields the protein CSARDPSGLGAQYF. The genes are TRBV20-1 and TRBJ2-3; 8 bases are shared with TRBD2. The CDR3 is 14 residues long. Trimming took 0 bases from V and 10 from J; bases not matched to a gene: 9. CDR1 is DFQATT and CDR2 is SNEGSKA in the germline V gene (reference sequence).